Included here is one T cell receptor (beta chain) sequence, with context. Its antigen is not identified. This specimen belongs to a study of T cell repertoires in cytomegalovirus infection. Overall study: Well-studied HLA-B-restricted CMV epitopes were used in the study alongside recently identified HLA-C-restricted ones. Both a matching HLA type and CMV infection were indicated by public TCR beta signatures.

Trimming took 7 bases from V and 2 from J; bases not matched to a gene: 8. Germline V lookup: CDR1 MNHEY, CDR2 SMNVEV (reference sequence). This CDR3 comprises 16 residues. From the reads, TCRdb called clonotypes with MiXCR, one entry per CDR3 protein. In the table there are 700,000 to 950,000 distinct CDR3 sequences, around a third of which are singletons. The rearrangement joins TRBV27 to TRBJ2-2; 9 bases match TRBD1. This sequence originates from a human donor in good health (CMV status not recorded). Some clones in this sample may be carry-over from other donors' samples. Sequencing was performed on cultured CD8+ T cells from PBMCs, taken from culture after CMV antigen stimulation. The CDR3 spells CASTKGQGLNTGELFF. In DNA, the CDR3 is TGTGCCAGCACCAAGGGACAGGGCCTAAACACCGGGGAGCTGTTTTTT.